The 21 T cell receptor beta chains below were found in one sample sequenced in a study of shared clonotypes between healthy human individuals. Positive CCR7 selection of CD45RO-negative cells yielded the naive CD8 cells, and terminally differentiated effector memory CD45RA+ cells were excluded. Profiling relied on immunoSEQ multiplex PCR, and the TCRdb table lists in-frame clones only, not all of them. The sample has some 2,100,000 clones, roughly 91% seen once; the top ten hold around 1.7%. The sample was naive CD8+ T cells from PBMCs. Source of these receptors: a man between 18 and 29 years old in good health. Some clones in this sample may be carry-over from other donors' samples.

This clone was seen more than once but under ten times. Other DNA sequences from this sample encode an identical CDR3 as well. The genes are TRBV27 and TRBJ1-1; D gene ambiguous. CDR1 is MNHEY and CDR2 is SMNVEV in the germline V gene (reference sequence). V was shortened by 2 bases and J by 0 bases, with 4 bases between the two germline ends. This CDR3 contains 13 residues. CDR3 sequence: CASSLVVNTEAFF. DNA for the CDR3: TGTGCCAGCAGTTTAGTCGTGAACACTGAAGCTTTCTTT.

The chain links TRBV5-1 to TRBJ2-7; tentatively, D is TRBD1 or TRBD2 (5 bases each). V lost 4 bases to trimming and J lost 3 bases, with 20 bases between them. This CDR3 is 16 amino acids long. The germline gives CDR1 SGHRS, CDR2 YFSETQ. The CDR3 region is CASSLSEGRTIYEQYF. The CDR3 DNA reads TGCGCCAGCAGCCTTTCCGAGGGCAGGACAATCTACGAGCAGTACTTC.

The rearrangement links TRBV19 to TRBJ2-7, with D possibly being TRBD2 (6 bases). Germline V lookup: CDR1 LNHDA, CDR2 SQIVND (reference sequence). V lost 2 bases to trimming and J lost 6 bases, with 20 bases between them. The CDR3 length is 16 residues. The CDR3 reads CASSIIGGLVGSEQYF. The CDR3 DNA sequence: TGTGCCAGTAGTATAATTGGGGGGTTAGTCGGCTCCGAGCAGTACTTC. Together with reference TRBV19 and TRBJ2-7, the CDR3 gives the full variable domain: DGGITQSPKYLFRKEGQNVTLSCEQNLNHDAMYWYRQDPGQGLRLIYYSQIVNDFQKGDIAEGYSVSREKKESFPLTVTSAQKNPTAFYLCASSIIGGLVGSEQYFGPGTRLTVT.

The chain recombines TRBV5-6 with TRBJ2-7, with 7 bases lining up with TRBD2. The germline V gene has CDR1 SGHDT and CDR2 YYEEEE. This CDR3 is built from 15 residues. Trimming removed 0 bases from V and 4 bases from J; junction bases left unmatched: 7. In DNA, the CDR3 is TGTGCCAGCAGCTTGGATGGCGGGAGATGGTACGAGCAGTACTTC. It translates to CASSLDGGRWYEQYF.

The rearrangement links TRBV4-3 to TRBJ2-3; TRBD2 matches at 9 bases. Losses at the gene ends were 4 bases for V and 6 bases for J; bases not matched to a gene: 11. Germline V gene lookup returns CDR1 LGHNA and CDR2 YSLEER. The CDR3 extends over 16 amino acids. For the CDR3, the DNA is TGCGCCAGCAGCCTGACCTTAGCGGGAGTAGGGGATACGCAGTATTTT. This sequence encodes CASSLTLAGVGDTQYF.

The V call is TRBV7-9, the J call TRBJ2-1; unclear D gene. The CDR3 covers 12 residues. Germline V gene sequence: CDR1 SEHNR, CDR2 FQNEAQ (reference sequence). Trimming pared 3 bases from V and 10 bases from J, leaving 10 bases between. This chain's CDR3 is CASSFTGYEQFF. Here the CDR3 DNA reads TGTGCCAGCAGCTTTACTGGGTACGAGCAGTTCTTC.

The rearrangement links TRBV29-1 to TRBJ2-2; 7 bases are a match to TRBD1. Per germline, CDR1 SQVTM and CDR2 ANQGSEA. The V and J ends lost 5 bases and 3 bases, in that order; junction bases with no gene match: 3. This CDR3 has 13 amino acids. The chain's CDR3 is CSVPTGDTGELFF. The CDR3 nucleotides are TGCAGCGTTCCAACAGGGGACACCGGGGAGCTGTTTTTT.

J is TRBJ2-1 and V is TRBV14, with unresolved D. Trimming stripped 2 bases from V and 8 bases from J, with 7 bases between. This CDR3 is built from 12 residues. Looked up from germline, CDR1 is SGHDN and CDR2 is FVKESK. The CDR3 reads CASSQLFHEQFF. The CDR3 DNA is TGTGCCAGCAGCCAACTCTTCCATGAGCAGTTCTTC.

This chain uses TRBV4-3 with TRBJ2-2; D may be TRBD2 (6 bases). The V end was cut by 1 base, the J end by 6 bases, with 12 bases between. Germline CDR1 and CDR2: LGHNA and YSLEER. The CDR3 is 15 amino acids. The CDR3 DNA is TGCGCCAGCAGCCAAGCTAGCGTTAGCTCCGGGGAGCTGTTTTTT. Protein product: CASSQASVSSGELFF.

The chain carries TRBV27 and TRBJ2-2; 8 bases are a match to TRBD2. The V and J ends lost 3 bases and 2 bases, in that order; junction bases with no gene match: 17. This CDR3 has 20 residues. Germline V gene data show CDR1 as MNHEY and CDR2 as SMNVEV (reference sequence). The DNA of the CDR3 is TGTGCCAGCAGTTTTAACTATTTGTCTATGGGACTAGAAAACACCGGGGAGCTGTTTTTT. Translation gives CASSFNYLSMGLENTGELFF.

The J gene is TRBJ1-1, the V gene TRBV19, with 8 bases identical to TRBD1. CDR3 length equals 14 residues. Germline loops: CDR1 LNHDA, CDR2 SQIVND (reference sequence). V lost 7 bases, J lost 1 base, and 5 bases stayed unmatched. The CDR3, as DNA: TGTGCCAGTAAAATGGACAGGGCGAACACTGAAGCTTTCTTT. This codes for CASKMDRANTEAFF.

Notes on this clone: The identical CDR3 is also encoded by other nucleotide sequences in the sample. The V call is TRBV30, the J call TRBJ1-2, with no clear D. The germline V gene encodes CDR1 GTSNPN and CDR2 SVGIG (reference sequence). Trimming removed 3 bases from V and 0 bases from J, with 8 bases in between. The CDR3 loop spans 13 amino acids. CDR3 nucleotide sequence: TGTGCCTGGAGGCAAGGAGCTAACTATGGCTACACCTTC. It yields the protein CAWRQGANYGYTF.

For the CDR3, the DNA is TGTGCCAGCAGCGTAGCTGGAGAGATAAGAGGAGAGACCCAGTACTTC. Translated: CASSVAGEIRGETQYF. This chain joins TRBV9 and TRBJ2-5; D unresolved. The CDR3 totals 16 residues. The ends were cut back, 0 bases at V and 4 bases at J, with 16 bases in the middle. CDR1 and CDR2 from the germline V gene are SGDLS and YYNGEE.

The chain carries TRBV9 and TRBJ2-2; 13 bases agree with TRBD2. Germline CDR1 and CDR2: SGDLS and YYNGEE. The CDR3 length is 16 residues. V lost 4 bases and J lost 3; bases outside the gene matches: 3. CDR3 sequence reads: CASSKTSGRYTGELFF. In DNA, the CDR3 is TGTGCCAGCAGCAAGACTAGCGGGAGGTACACCGGGGAGCTGTTTTTT.

The genes are TRBV28 and TRBJ1-1; D is unclear. Germline V gene sequence: CDR1 MDHEN, CDR2 SYDVKM. This CDR3 region has 13 residues. The ends were cut back, 5 bases at V and 1 base at J, with 8 bases in the middle. The CDR3 DNA reads TGTGCCAGCAGTGGGGTCCCGAACACTGAAGCTTTCTTT. Encoded protein: CASSGVPNTEAFF. Variable domain in full (rest from reference TRBV28 and TRBJ1-1): DVKVTQSSRYLVKRTGEKVFLECVQDMDHENMFWYRQDPGLGLRLIYFSYDVKMKEKGDIPEGYSVSREKKERFSLILESASTNQTSMYLCASSGVPNTEAFFGQGTRLTVV.

In this sample, this clone turned up once. The identical CDR3 is also encoded by other nucleotide sequences in the sample. The chain carries TRBV5-5 and TRBJ2-7; 8 bases map to TRBD1. The J segment lost 2 bases and the V segment lost 0 bases, leaving 4 bases of the junction unmatched. The CDR3 runs to 15 residues. Germline V gene sequence: CDR1 SGHKS, CDR2 YYEKEE (reference sequence). The CDR3 region has the DNA TGTGCCAGCAGCTTGGCCGGACAGGGCACCTACGAGCAGTACTTC. It is translated as CASSLAGQGTYEQYF.

The J gene is TRBJ1-1, the V gene TRBV25-1; D might be TRBD1 (5 bases). The germline V gene encodes CDR1 MGHDK and CDR2 SYGVNS. This CDR3 is 16 amino acids long. Trimming cost V 5 bases and J 1 base, with 17 bases left between them. The chain's CDR3 is CASSPPNIDRNTEAFF. As DNA, the CDR3 is TGTGCCAGCAGTCCACCTAATATTGACAGGAACACTGAAGCTTTCTTT.

As for this clone: This specimen includes other DNA sequences encoding the same CDR3. The J gene is TRBJ2-2, the V gene TRBV6-1; D might be TRBD2 (6 bases). V was trimmed by 2 bases and J by 1 base, leaving 11 bases between them. CDR1 is MNHNS, CDR2 SASEGT, per germline. The length of the CDR3 is 16 residues. CDR3 nucleotide sequence: TGTGCCAGCAGTGAACTGGCGGGGCTGAACACCGGGGAGCTGTTTTTT. Its translation is CASSELAGLNTGELFF.

Points on this clone: At one end the junction does not follow the germline gene, possibly because of a read error. The J gene is TRBJ2-7, the V gene TRBV14; no clear D. The CDR3 spans 14 residues. The germline V gene encodes CDR1 SGHDN and CDR2 FVKESK. The CDR3, as DNA: TGTGCCAGCAGCCAAGAGGATCCCTCCCACGAGCAGTACTTC. Its protein product is CASSQEDPSHEQYF.

The genes are TRBV27 and TRBJ1-1; D is possibly TRBD1 (6 bases). V shed 8 bases and J shed 3 bases, with 16 bases lying between them. The CDR3 totals 14 residues. Germline V gives CDR1 MNHEY, CDR2 SMNVEV (reference sequence). The CDR3, as DNA: TGTGCCAGCCATACATACAGGGAGGACACTGAAGCTTTCTTT. Protein: CASHTYREDTEAFF.

The J gene is TRBJ1-2, the V gene TRBV7-3, with D maybe TRBD1 (5 bases). V was trimmed by 5 bases and J by 3 bases, leaving 16 bases between them. Germline V CDR1 and CDR2: SGHTA, FQGTGA. The CDR3 spans 15 residues. The CDR3 bases are TGTGCCAGCAGCCCCGTCGGGGCTCGAGACTATGGCTACACCTTC. It codes for CASSPVGARDYGYTF.